This TCR beta chain was recovered during a study of graft-versus-host responses after intestinal transplantation. On this clone: Its specificity is not known.

Study observations and caveats: Association was observed between peak circulating GvH clone levels and early post-transplant HvG declines.

Assay used: immunoSEQ multiplex PCR; TCRdb lists only in-frame clones, some missing. This table has roughly 70,000 clones, roughly 84% appearing once. J gave up 12 bases and V 6 bases, and 17 bases lay outside the gene matches. The germline CDR1 and CDR2 sequences are MDHEN and SYDVKM. This CDR3 spans 16 amino acids. The source is a human donor who was the organ donor for an intestinal transplant. Sequencing was performed on unstimulated CD4+ T cells sorted from spleen or lymph node cells, taken before transplant. The rearrangement joins TRBV28 to TRBJ2-7; 13 nucleotides line up with TRBD2. Here the CDR3 reads CASSPTSGGALDGSYV. In nucleotides, the CDR3 is TGTGCCAGCAGCCCCACTAGCGGGGGGGCCCTGGACGGCTCGTACGTC.